This T cell receptor beta chain was sequenced during a study of OX40 agonist ivuxolimab in advanced cancers. Study-wide background: Patients received intravenous ivuxolimab every 2 weeks at 0.01 to 10 mg/kg. Partial responses were achieved by three patients, of whom one had hepatocellular carcinoma and two had cutaneous melanoma.

Points from the study as a whole: The expanded peripheral T cells' antigen specificity was not determined. At 0.1 to 3.0 mg/kg and by week 6, clonal expansion occurred in CD4+ and CD8+ blood T cells.

The data were produced by immunoSEQ multiplex PCR, yet TCRdb's version contains in-frame clones alone and is incomplete. The sample has 6,500 to 8,000 clones, about 90% seen once. The CDR3 is 15 amino acids. Trimming took 1 base from V and 5 from J; bases not matched to a gene: 4. CDR1 is MGHRA and CDR2 is YSYEKL in the germline V gene. The sample holds one count of this clone. The antigen is unknown. Sequenced material: CD4+ or CD8+ T cells sorted from blood, taken in a trial of the OX40 agonist ivuxolimab. The chain links TRBV4-1 to TRBJ2-1, with 8 bases matching TRBD2. The source is an adult with an advanced solid tumor such as melanoma, head and neck, liver or kidney cancer. This CDR3 reads CASSQVGRADNEQFF. CDR3 nucleotide sequence: TGCGCCAGCAGCCAAGTCGGGAGGGCCGACAATGAGCAGTTCTTC.